Listed here are 29 T cell receptor beta chains from one sample, sequenced in a study of blood T cell repertoires in COVID-19. Sequencing was performed with immunoSEQ multiplex PCR; in TCRdb, only in-frame clones are kept and a portion is missing. In the table there are about 180,000 clones, more than 85% of which are singletons. Sequenced sample: PBMCs or T cells enriched from blood (not recorded which). The receptors shown here come from a woman between 50 and 59 years old who had recovered from COVID-19.

J is TRBJ2-2 and V is TRBV12-3 or TRBV12-4; no firm D call. The CDR3 has 12 amino acids. With 2 bases removed from V and 13 bases from J, the gap between germline ends came to 11 bases. Here the CDR3 DNA reads TGTGCCAGCAGTTTACAGGCTTCAGGGCTGTTTTTT. It specifies CASSLQASGLFF.

The chain combines TRBV19 with TRBJ2-2, with D possibly matching TRBD2 (6 bases). V lost 4 bases, J lost 4 bases, and 16 bases lay in between. CDR3 length: 16 amino acids. Germline V lookup: CDR1 LNHDA, CDR2 SQIVND (reference sequence). The CDR3 region is CASSNRVRESTGELFF. CDR3 nucleotide sequence: TGTGCCAGTAGTAATAGGGTCCGGGAGAGCACCGGGGAGCTGTTTTTT.

This rearrangement joins TRBV11-2 to TRBJ1-1; D gene unclear. The CDR3 loop spans 15 amino acids. Germline values: CDR1 SGHAT, CDR2 FQNNGV. The V end lost 1 base, the J end lost 1 base, and 10 bases lay between the germline ends. The CDR3 bases are TGTGCCAGCAGCTTAGGAATCGGTTGGAACACTGAAGCTTTCTTT. It encodes CASSLGIGWNTEAFF.

The V call is TRBV30, the J call TRBJ2-1, with D possibly being TRBD2 (6 bases). Germline CDR1 is GTSNPN and CDR2 is SVGIG (reference sequence). V dropped 2 bases and J dropped 0 bases, with 14 bases sitting between them. The CDR3 length is 16 residues. The CDR3 spells CAWSPRLGSSYNEQFF. The CDR3, as DNA: TGTGCCTGGAGTCCCCGGCTCGGGAGCTCCTACAATGAGCAGTTCTTC.

As DNA, the CDR3 is TGCGCCAGCAGTGGCCTGGGGGCAAGTCAGCCCCAGCATTTT. This translates into CASSGLGASQPQHF. The chain joins TRBV10-2 to TRBJ1-5; tentatively, D is TRBD1 (6 bases). Germline V gene sequence: CDR1 WSHSY, CDR2 SAAADI. This CDR3 has 14 residues. V was pared by 4 bases and J by 6 bases, with 13 bases between.

V is TRBV30 and J is TRBJ2-3, with D perhaps TRBD1 (6 bases). This CDR3 contains 13 residues. The germline V and J ends were trimmed by 2 bases and 6 bases, with 12 bases remaining between them. The germline V gene has CDR1 GTSNPN and CDR2 SVGIG (reference sequence). CDR3 coding DNA: TGTGCCTGGAGTCTCGGGACATCCGATACGCAGTATTTT. It specifies CAWSLGTSDTQYF.

CDR3 sequence (DNA): TGTGCCAGCGCGAGGGCAGGGGAATATGGCTACACCTTC. This codes for CASARAGEYGYTF. The J gene is TRBJ1-2, the V gene TRBV3-1 (or the pseudogene TRBV3-2); perhaps TRBD1 as D (6 bases). Germline V gives CDR1 LGHDT, CDR2 YNNKEL (reference sequence). Trimming took 8 bases from V and 5 from J, leaving 15 bases between them. The CDR3 totals 13 residues.

The V and J genes are TRBV3-1 (or the pseudogene TRBV3-2) and TRBJ2-5; 9 bases fit TRBD1. CDR3 length equals 14 residues. Germline-derived CDR1 and CDR2 are LGHDT and YNNKEL (reference sequence). V was clipped by 3 bases and J by 4 bases; unmatched bases: 3. For the CDR3, the DNA is TGTGCCAGCAGCCAGGGACAGGGTTCAGAGACCCAGTACTTC. Its protein is CASSQGQGSETQYF.

The chain carries TRBV7-9 and TRBJ2-2; TRBD2 agrees at 10 bases. CDR1 SEHNR and CDR2 FQNEAQ come from the germline V gene (reference sequence). There are 15 residues in the CDR3. With V trimmed by 4 bases and J by 8 bases, 7 bases remained unmatched. The CDR3 region is CASSSSASGRGELFF. As DNA, the CDR3 is TGTGCCAGCAGCTCCTCGGCTAGCGGGAGAGGGGAGCTGTTTTTT. Combining the CDR3 with reference TRBV7-9 and TRBJ2-2 gives the whole variable domain DTGVSQNPRHKITKRGQNVTFRCDPISEHNRLYWYRQTLGQGPEFLTYFQNEAQLEKSRLLSDRFSAERPKGSFSTLEIQRTEQGDSAMYLCASSSSASGRGELFFGEGSRLTVL.

This chain connects TRBV14 to TRBJ1-3, with TRBD1 matching over 7 bases. The V and J ends lost 3 bases and 4 bases, in that order; junction bases with no gene match: 3. The CDR3 covers 14 residues. Germline lookup yields CDR1 SGHDN and CDR2 FVKESK. The CDR3 here is CASSHRQGGNTIYF. The CDR3 DNA reads TGTGCCAGCAGCCACCGACAGGGCGGAAACACCATATATTTT.

The rearrangement links TRBV5-1 to TRBJ1-1, with 7 bases identical to TRBD1. The J segment lost 1 base and the V segment lost 5 bases, leaving 5 bases of the junction unmatched. CDR3 length equals 14 residues. CDR1 and CDR2 from the germline V gene are SGHRS and YFSETQ. CDR3 DNA sequence: TGCGCCAGCAGGTTACAGGGGACGAACACTGAAGCTTTCTTT. Translating gives CASRLQGTNTEAFF. The variable domain in full, with the rest retrieved from reference TRBV5-1 and TRBJ1-1, is KAGVTQTPRYLIKTRGQQVTLSCSPISGHRSVSWYQQTPGQGLQFLFEYFSETQRNKGNFPGRFSGRQFSNSRSEMNVSTLELGDSALYLCASRLQGTNTEAFFGQGTRLTVV.

J is TRBJ2-1 and V is TRBV9, with 10 bases lining up with TRBD2. The CDR3 sequence is 15 residues long. Germline values: CDR1 SGDLS, CDR2 YYNGEE. V lost 3 bases and J lost 3; bases outside the gene matches: 3. CDR3 sequence reads: CASSALAGDYNEQFF. In DNA, the CDR3 is TGTGCCAGCAGCGCGCTAGCGGGAGACTACAATGAGCAGTTCTTC.

The chain is built from TRBV5-1 and TRBJ1-1; D remains unclear. This CDR3 spans 14 amino acids. V was cut by 4 bases and J by 1 base, with 11 bases left in between. Per the germline V gene, CDR1 is SGHRS and CDR2 is YFSETQ. Here the CDR3 DNA reads TGCGCCAGCAGCCCCCGTCCAGGGAACACTGAAGCTTTCTTT. Translation gives CASSPRPGNTEAFF.

The chain links TRBV7-2 to TRBJ2-1; 9 bases line up with TRBD1. The trim removed 4 bases at V and 5 bases at J, leaving 9 bases unmatched. The CDR3 consists of 16 residues. Germline CDR1 and CDR2: SGHTA and FQGNSA. CDR3 bases: TGTGCCAGCAGCTCAGGAAACAGGGGGCCGAACAATGAGCAGTTCTTC. Encoded protein: CASSSGNRGPNNEQFF.

The chain uses TRBV6-5 and TRBJ1-2; TRBD1 matches 10 bases. With V trimmed by 8 bases and J by 3 bases, 0 bases remained unmatched. The germline CDR1 and CDR2 sequences are MNHEY and SVGAGI. This CDR3 region has 12 residues. Written as DNA, the CDR3 is TGTGCCAGCGGGACAGGGGACTATGGCTACACCTTC. It codes for CASGTGDYGYTF.

The chain is built from TRBV6-4 and TRBJ2-5, with 13 bases lining up with TRBD2. The CDR3 is 17 residues long. CDR1 is MRHNA and CDR2 is SNTAGT in the germline V gene. Losses at the gene ends were 6 bases for V and 5 bases for J; bases not matched to a gene: 12. CDR3 DNA: TGTGCCAGCAGCGGACTAGCGGGAGCTCAACGGGGCGAGACCCAGTACTTC. Amino acids: CASSGLAGAQRGETQYF.

The chain links TRBV6-2 or TRBV6-3 to TRBJ1-1; D remains unclear. CDR1 and CDR2 from the germline V gene are MNHEY and SVGEGT. The CDR3 has 16 residues. V dropped 2 bases and J dropped 1 base, with 14 bases sitting between them. CDR3 sequence: CASSYGPWLPNTEAFF. The CDR3 nucleotides are TGTGCCAGCAGTTACGGGCCTTGGTTGCCGAACACTGAAGCTTTCTTT.

This chain connects TRBV29-1 to TRBJ2-7; TRBD2 agrees at 11 bases. The V and J ends lost 6 bases and 5 bases, in that order; junction bases with no gene match: 6. CDR1 is SQVTM, CDR2 ANQGSEA, per germline. The CDR3 contains 13 residues. CDR3 protein: CSVRTSGFDEQYF. CDR3 bases: TGCAGCGTCCGGACTAGCGGGTTTGACGAGCAGTACTTC.

This clone was seen once. This rearrangement joins TRBV29-1 to TRBJ2-3; 8 bases are a match to TRBD2. The V segment lost 4 bases and the J segment 3 bases; nucleotides outside the gene matches: 3. The CDR3 consists of 13 residues. The germline V gene has CDR1 SQVTM and CDR2 ANQGSEA. The CDR3: CSVGREETDTQYF. As DNA, the CDR3 is TGCAGCGTTGGGCGGGAGGAGACAGATACGCAGTATTTT.

J is TRBJ1-2 and V is TRBV29-1; the match to TRBD1 covers 7 bases. The CDR3 sequence is 14 residues long. The V gene's germline CDR1 is SQVTM and CDR2 ANQGSEA. Unmatched junction bases numbered 14, after V lost 7 bases and J lost 6 bases. Here the CDR3 DNA reads TGCAGCGGGGGACAAGGGGGCCTACCAGATGGCTACACCTTC. Translating it yields CSGGQGGLPDGYTF. Full variable domain (missing parts from reference TRBV29-1 and TRBJ1-2): SAVISQKPSRDICQRGTSLTIQCQVDSQVTMMFWYRQQPGQSLTLIATANQGSEATYESGFVIDKFPISRPNLTFSTLTVSNMSPEDSSIYLCSGGQGGLPDGYTFGSGTRLTVV.

J is TRBJ2-5 and V is TRBV27; 7 nucleotides align to TRBD2. The CDR3 totals 17 residues. V shed 7 bases, J shed 1 base, and the junction held 15 bases outside the gene matches. Per the germline V gene, CDR1 is MNHEY and CDR2 is SMNVEV (reference sequence). CDR3 residues: CASTDLGRGSPQETQYF. For the CDR3, the DNA is TGTGCCAGCACCGACCTCGGGCGCGGGAGCCCCCAAGAGACCCAGTACTTC.

This clone was detected ten times or more. The rearrangement links TRBV6-2 or TRBV6-3 to TRBJ2-1, with TRBD2 matching over 8 bases. After removal of 5 bases from V and 2 bases from J, the junction contained 5 bases not matched to a gene. Germline CDR1 is MNHEY and CDR2 is SVGEGT. This CDR3 comprises 15 residues. CDR3 nucleotide sequence: TGTGCCAGCAGTACTAGCGGAGACCCCTACAATGAGCAGTTCTTC. Translated, it gives CASSTSGDPYNEQFF.

This chain connects TRBV5-1 to TRBJ2-7; a possible D gene is TRBD2 (7 bases). The CDR3 covers 18 residues. V lost 6 bases to trimming and J lost 2 bases, with 27 bases between them. The germline V gene encodes CDR1 SGHRS and CDR2 YFSETQ. CDR3 amino acids: CASKRSPSGGLGPYEQYF. DNA for the CDR3: TGCGCCAGCAAGCGCTCCCCCTCGGGGGGCCTGGGGCCCTACGAGCAGTACTTC.

The chain employs TRBV30 and TRBJ2-7, with 10 positions matching TRBD1. Germline assignment: CDR1 GTSNPN and CDR2 SVGIG (reference sequence). The CDR3 sequence is 12 residues long. With V trimmed by 6 bases and J by 12 bases, 11 bases remained unmatched. The CDR3, as DNA: TGTGCCTGTTCTAGGACAGGGGGAGACGTGTACTTC. This translates into CACSRTGGDVYF.

The chain recombines TRBV6-4 with TRBJ2-3; D may be TRBD1 (6 bases). Trimming stripped 8 bases from V and 0 bases from J, with 9 bases between. This CDR3 is 13 amino acids long. CDR1 and CDR2 from the germline V gene are MRHNA and SNTAGT. The CDR3 here is CASGQSSTDTQYF. DNA for the CDR3: TGTGCCAGCGGACAGTCTAGCACAGATACGCAGTATTTT.

The chain recombines TRBV5-5 with TRBJ1-2; TRBD1 might be the D (6 bases). CDR3 size: 14 residues. V was pared by 6 bases and J by 0 bases, with 12 bases between. Germline V CDR1 and CDR2: SGHKS, YYEKEE (reference sequence). CDR3 protein: CASNTQGTNYGYTF. The CDR3 DNA sequence: TGTGCCAGCAATACACAGGGAACTAACTATGGCTACACCTTC.

This clone was seen a handful of times. The rearrangement links TRBV2 to TRBJ1-6; perhaps TRBD1 as D (5 bases). This CDR3 spans 17 amino acids. The V and J ends lost 6 bases and 1 base respectively, with 16 bases between them. Germline V gives CDR1 SNHLY, CDR2 FYNNEI. In DNA form, the CDR3 reads TGTGCCAGCAGCCGGCAGGGCATACTTTCCTATAATTCACCCCTCCACTTT. Translating gives CASSRQGILSYNSPLHF. The complete variable domain, with remaining parts taken from reference TRBV2 and TRBJ1-6, reads EPEVTQTPSHQVTQMGQEVILRCVPISNHLYFYWYRQILGQKVEFLVSFYNNEISEKSEIFDDQFSVERPDGSNFTLKIRSTKLEDSAMYFCASSRQGILSYNSPLHFGNGTRLTVT.

This chain uses TRBV11-2 with TRBJ2-2; D gene uncertain. The CDR3 consists of 13 residues. The V and J ends lost 1 base and 6 bases respectively, with 6 bases between them. Germline V CDR1 and CDR2: SGHAT, FQNNGV. The CDR3: CASSLAVSGELFF. CDR3 nucleotides: TGTGCCAGCAGCTTAGCGGTCTCCGGGGAGCTGTTTTTT. The full variable domain, with the rest looked up from reference TRBV11-2 and TRBJ2-2, is EAGVAQSPRYKIIEKRQSVAFWCNPISGHATLYWYQQILGQGPKLLIQFQNNGVVDDSQLPKDRFSAERLKGVDSTLKIQPAKLEDSAVYLCASSLAVSGELFFGEGSRLTVL.

DNA for the CDR3: TGTGGCTCGCAGGGGGATCGCTACGAGCAGTACTTC. The encoded protein is CGSQGDRYEQYF. This chain joins TRBV28 and TRBJ2-7; 7 bases are a match to TRBD1. The CDR3 is made up of 12 amino acids. Germline CDR1 reads MDHEN; CDR2 reads SYDVKM.